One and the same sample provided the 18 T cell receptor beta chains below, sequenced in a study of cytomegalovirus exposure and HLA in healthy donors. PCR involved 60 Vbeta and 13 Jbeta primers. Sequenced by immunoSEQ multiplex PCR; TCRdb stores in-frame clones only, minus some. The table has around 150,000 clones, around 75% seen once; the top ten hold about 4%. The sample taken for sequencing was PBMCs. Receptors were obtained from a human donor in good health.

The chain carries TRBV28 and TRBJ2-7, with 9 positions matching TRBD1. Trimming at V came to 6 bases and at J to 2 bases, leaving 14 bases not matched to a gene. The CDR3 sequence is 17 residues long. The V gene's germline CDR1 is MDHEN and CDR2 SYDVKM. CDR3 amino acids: CASRPRIPGQGTYEQYF. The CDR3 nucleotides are TGTGCCAGCAGACCGAGAATCCCGGGACAGGGAACCTACGAGCAGTACTTC. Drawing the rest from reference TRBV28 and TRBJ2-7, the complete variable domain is DVKVTQSSRYLVKRTGEKVFLECVQDMDHENMFWYRQDPGLGLRLIYFSYDVKMKEKGDIPEGYSVSREKKERFSLILESASTNQTSMYLCASRPRIPGQGTYEQYFGPGTRLTVT.

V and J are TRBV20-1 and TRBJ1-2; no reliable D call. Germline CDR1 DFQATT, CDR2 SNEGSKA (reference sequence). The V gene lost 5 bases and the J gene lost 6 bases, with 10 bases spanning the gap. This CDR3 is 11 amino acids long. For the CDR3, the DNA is TGCAGTGCTTTTAAGGGAGATGGCTACACCTTC. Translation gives CSAFKGDGYTF.

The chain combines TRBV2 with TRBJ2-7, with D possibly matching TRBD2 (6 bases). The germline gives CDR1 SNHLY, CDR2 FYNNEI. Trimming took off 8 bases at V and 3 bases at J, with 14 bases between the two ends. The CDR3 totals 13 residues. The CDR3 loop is CASGRDNFYEQYF. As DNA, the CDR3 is TGTGCCAGCGGGCGGGATAATTTCTACGAGCAGTACTTC.

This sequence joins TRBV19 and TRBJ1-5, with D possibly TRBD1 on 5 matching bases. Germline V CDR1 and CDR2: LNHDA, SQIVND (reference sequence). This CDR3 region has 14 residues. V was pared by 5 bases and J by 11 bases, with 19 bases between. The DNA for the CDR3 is TGTGCCAGTAGTCTACACAGGACCGTTAAGGCCCAGCATTTT. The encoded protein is CASSLHRTVKAQHF.

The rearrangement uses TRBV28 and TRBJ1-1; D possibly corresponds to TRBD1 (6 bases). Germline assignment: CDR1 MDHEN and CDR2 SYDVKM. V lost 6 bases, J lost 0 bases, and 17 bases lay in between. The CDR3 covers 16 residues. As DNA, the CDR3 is TGTGCCAGCAGCCCTCTTACGGACAGATTGAACACTGAAGCTTTCTTT. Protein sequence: CASSPLTDRLNTEAFF.

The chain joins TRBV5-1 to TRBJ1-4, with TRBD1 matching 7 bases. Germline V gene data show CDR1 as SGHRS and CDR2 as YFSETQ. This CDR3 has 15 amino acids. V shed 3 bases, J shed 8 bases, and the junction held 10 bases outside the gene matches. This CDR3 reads CASSSQGDLTEKLFF. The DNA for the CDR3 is TGCGCCAGCAGCTCCCAGGGGGACCTTACGGAAAAACTGTTTTTT. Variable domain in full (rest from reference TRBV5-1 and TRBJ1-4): KAGVTQTPRYLIKTRGQQVTLSCSPISGHRSVSWYQQTPGQGLQFLFEYFSETQRNKGNFPGRFSGRQFSNSRSEMNVSTLELGDSALYLCASSSQGDLTEKLFFGSGTQLSVL.

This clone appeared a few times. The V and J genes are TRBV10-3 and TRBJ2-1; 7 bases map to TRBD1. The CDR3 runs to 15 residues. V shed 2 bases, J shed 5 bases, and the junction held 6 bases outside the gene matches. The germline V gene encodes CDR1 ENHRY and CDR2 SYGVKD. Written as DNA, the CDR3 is TGTGCCATCAGTGAGAATGGACAGGTAAACAATGAGCAGTTCTTC. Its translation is CAISENGQVNNEQFF.

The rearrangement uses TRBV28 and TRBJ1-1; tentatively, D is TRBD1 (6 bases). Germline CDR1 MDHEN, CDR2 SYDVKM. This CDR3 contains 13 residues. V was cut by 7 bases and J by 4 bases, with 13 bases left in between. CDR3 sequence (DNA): TGTGCCAGCACACAGGGAGACTCCACTGAAGCTTTCTTT. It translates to CASTQGDSTEAFF. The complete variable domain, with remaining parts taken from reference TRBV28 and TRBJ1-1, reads DVKVTQSSRYLVKRTGEKVFLECVQDMDHENMFWYRQDPGLGLRLIYFSYDVKMKEKGDIPEGYSVSREKKERFSLILESASTNQTSMYLCASTQGDSTEAFFGQGTRLTVV.

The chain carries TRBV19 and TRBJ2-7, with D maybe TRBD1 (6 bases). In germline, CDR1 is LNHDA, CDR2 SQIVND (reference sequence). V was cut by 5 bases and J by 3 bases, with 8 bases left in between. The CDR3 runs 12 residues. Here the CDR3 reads CASSAQGYEQYF. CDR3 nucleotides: TGTGCCAGTAGTGCACAGGGCTACGAGCAGTACTTC.

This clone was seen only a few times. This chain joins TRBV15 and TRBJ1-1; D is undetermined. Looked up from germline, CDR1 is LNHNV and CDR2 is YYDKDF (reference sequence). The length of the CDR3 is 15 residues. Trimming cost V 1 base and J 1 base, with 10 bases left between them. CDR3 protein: CATSRGPHTNTEAFF. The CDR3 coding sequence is TGTGCCACCAGCAGAGGGCCGCACACGAACACTGAAGCTTTCTTT.

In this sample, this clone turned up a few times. The CDR3 reads CASSPGQTGELFF. CDR3 sequence (DNA): TGCGCCAGCAGCCCGGGACAGACCGGGGAGCTGTTTTTT. The chain combines TRBV5-1 with TRBJ2-2; TRBD1 aligns across 7 bases. J was trimmed by 5 bases and V by 4 bases; bases with no gene match: 2. CDR3 length: 13 amino acids. CDR1 SGHRS and CDR2 YFSETQ come from the germline V gene. The complete variable domain, with remaining parts taken from reference TRBV5-1 and TRBJ2-2, reads KAGVTQTPRYLIKTRGQQVTLSCSPISGHRSVSWYQQTPGQGLQFLFEYFSETQRNKGNFPGRFSGRQFSNSRSEMNVSTLELGDSALYLCASSPGQTGELFFGEGSRLTVL.

CDR3 amino acids: CAWSVPGQPQHF. CDR3 sequence (DNA): TGTGCCTGGAGTGTACCCGGTCAGCCCCAGCATTTT. The chain recombines TRBV30 with TRBJ1-5; D gene ambiguous. Germline V gene lookup returns CDR1 GTSNPN and CDR2 SVGIG (reference sequence). The CDR3 sequence is 12 residues long. V dropped 0 bases and J dropped 6 bases, with 6 bases sitting between them.

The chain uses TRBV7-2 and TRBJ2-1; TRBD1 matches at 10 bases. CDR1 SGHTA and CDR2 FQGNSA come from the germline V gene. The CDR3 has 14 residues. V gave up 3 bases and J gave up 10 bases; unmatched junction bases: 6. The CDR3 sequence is CASSLGDRGQEQFF. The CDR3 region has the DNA TGTGCCAGCAGCTTGGGGGACAGGGGACAGGAGCAGTTCTTC.

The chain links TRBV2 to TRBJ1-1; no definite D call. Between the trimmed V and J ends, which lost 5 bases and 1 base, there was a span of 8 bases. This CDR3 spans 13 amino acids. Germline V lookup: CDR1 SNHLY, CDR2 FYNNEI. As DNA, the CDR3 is TGTGCCAGCAGTACGTTCAGGAACACTGAAGCTTTCTTT. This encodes CASSTFRNTEAFF.

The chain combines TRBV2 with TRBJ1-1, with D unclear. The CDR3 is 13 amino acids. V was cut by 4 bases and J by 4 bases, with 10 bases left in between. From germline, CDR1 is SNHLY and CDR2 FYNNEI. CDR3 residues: CASSGDGFTEAFF. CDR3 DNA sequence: TGTGCCAGCAGTGGAGACGGGTTCACTGAAGCTTTCTTT.

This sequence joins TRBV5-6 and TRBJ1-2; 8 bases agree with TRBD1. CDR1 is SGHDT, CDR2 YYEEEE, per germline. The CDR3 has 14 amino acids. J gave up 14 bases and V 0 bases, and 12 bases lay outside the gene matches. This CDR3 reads CASSLEGFVQGGTF. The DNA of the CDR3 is TGTGCCAGCAGCTTGGAAGGCTTTGTACAGGGGGGTACCTTC.

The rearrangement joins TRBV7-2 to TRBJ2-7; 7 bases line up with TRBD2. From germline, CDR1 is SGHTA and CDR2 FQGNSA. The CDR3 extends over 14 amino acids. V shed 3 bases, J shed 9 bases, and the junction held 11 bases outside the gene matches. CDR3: CASSLGGTNLAQYF. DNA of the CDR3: TGTGCCAGCAGCTTGGGAGGGACTAACCTAGCGCAGTACTTC.

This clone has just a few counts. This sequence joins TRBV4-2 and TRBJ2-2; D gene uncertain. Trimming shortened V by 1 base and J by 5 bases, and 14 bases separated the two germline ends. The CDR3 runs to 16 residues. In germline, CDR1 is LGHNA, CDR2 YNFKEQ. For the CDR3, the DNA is TGTGCCAGCAGCCAAGTGATGGGCGCTGGGACCGGGGAGCTGTTTTTT. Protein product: CASSQVMGAGTGELFF.